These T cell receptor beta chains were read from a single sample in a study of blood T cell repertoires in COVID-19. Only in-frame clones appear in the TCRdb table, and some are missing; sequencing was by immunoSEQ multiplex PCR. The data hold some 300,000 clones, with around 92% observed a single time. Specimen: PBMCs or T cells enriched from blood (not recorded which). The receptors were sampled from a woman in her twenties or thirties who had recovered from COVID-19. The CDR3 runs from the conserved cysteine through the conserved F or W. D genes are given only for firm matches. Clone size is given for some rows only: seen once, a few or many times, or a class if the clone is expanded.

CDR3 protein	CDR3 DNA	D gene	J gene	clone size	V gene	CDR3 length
CASSPGAGDESYGYTF	TGTGCCAGCTCACCAGGGGCAGGGGATGAATCCTATGGCTACACCTTC	.	TRBJ1-2	.	TRBV18	16
CASSRTSGYSYEQYF	TGTGCCAGCAGTAGGACTAGCGGCTACTCCTACGAGCAGTACTTC	TRBD2	TRBJ2-7	.	TRBV6-5	15
CASSLLYGTGGGNEQFF	TGTGCCAGCAGCTTATTGTACGGGACAGGGGGCGGGAATGAGCAGTTCTTC	TRBD1	TRBJ2-1	.	TRBV7-2	17
CASSPPMGLNTEAFF	TGTGCCAGTAGTCCCCCGATGGGCCTGAACACTGAAGCTTTCTTT	.	TRBJ1-1	.	TRBV19	15
CASSLQTRNYEQYF	TGTGCCAGTAGTCTTCAGACTAGAAACTACGAGCAGTACTTC	.	TRBJ2-7	.	TRBV19	14
CALRASGTYYEQYF	TGTGCCTTAAGGGCTAGCGGGACCTACTACGAGCAGTACTTC	TRBD2	TRBJ2-7	.	TRBV30	14
CASSSRGRTSGIPSYEQYF	TGTGCCAGCAGCTCTCGGGGTCGGACTAGCGGGATACCCTCCTACGAGCAGTACTTC	.	TRBJ2-7	.	TRBV21-1	19
CASSLQGAEAFF	TGCGCCAGCAGCTTACAGGGGGCTGAAGCTTTCTTT	TRBD1	TRBJ1-1	.	TRBV5-1	12
CASSLLLRDYNEQFF	TGTGCCAGCAGTTTGCTGTTGCGGGACTACAATGAGCAGTTCTTC	.	TRBJ2-1	.	TRBV28	15
CASSRLRDIPNTEAFF	TGTGCCAGTAGTAGATTACGGGACATCCCGAACACTGAAGCTTTCTTT	.	TRBJ1-1	.	TRBV19	16
CASSLRPRGLYEQYF	TGTGCCAGCAGTTTAAGACCCAGGGGTCTCTACGAGCAGTACTTC	.	TRBJ2-7	.	TRBV28	15
CASSPPGQDNEKLFF	TGTGCCAGCTCACCTCCGGGACAGGATAATGAAAAACTGTTTTTT	TRBD1	TRBJ1-4	.	TRBV18	15
CASRGTDTEAFF	TGTGCCAGCAGGGGGACAGACACTGAAGCTTTCTTT	TRBD1	TRBJ1-1	.	TRBV6-5	12
CASSPIAISYNEQFF	TGTGCCAGCTCACCAATTGCTATATCCTACAATGAGCAGTTCTTC	.	TRBJ2-1	once	TRBV18	15
CASSLGQGVQSTIYF	TGTGCCAGCAGCTTGGGGCAGGGGGTACAATCGACCATATATTTT	TRBD1	TRBJ1-3	.	TRBV5-4	15
CASSYSGQGRTDTQYF	TGTGCCAGCAGTTACTCTGGACAGGGCCGGACAGATACGCAGTATTTT	TRBD1	TRBJ2-3	.	TRBV6-5	16
CASSPTRGLNTEAFF	TGTGCCAGCAGCCCCACCAGGGGGCTGAACACTGAAGCTTTCTTT	TRBD1	TRBJ1-1	.	TRBV7-2	15
CASSWSGTTGNEQFF	TGTGCCAGCAGCTGGAGCGGGACCACGGGTAATGAGCAGTTCTTC	TRBD2	TRBJ2-1	.	TRBV7-6	15
CASSISQGYEQYF	TGTGCCAGTAGTATCTCCCAGGGCTACGAGCAGTACTTC	.	TRBJ2-7	.	TRBV19	13
CASSPLDLLNTEAFF	TGTGCCAGCTCACCATTGGACTTGCTGAACACTGAAGCTTTCTTT	.	TRBJ1-1	.	TRBV18	15
CASSYSKQQNIQYF	TGTGCCAGCAGTTACTCGAAACAGCAAAACATTCAGTACTTC	.	TRBJ2-4	.	TRBV6-6	14
CASSPLAGSTDTQYF	TGTGCCAGTAGCCCTCTAGCGGGCAGCACAGATACGCAGTATTTT	TRBD2	TRBJ2-3	.	TRBV19	15